This T cell receptor beta chain appears in the sequencing data of a study of blood T cell repertoires in COVID-19. Germline lookup yields CDR1 SGHNT and CDR2 YYREEE (reference sequence). The CDR3 is 16 amino acids. The trim removed 6 bases at V and 2 bases at J, leaving 12 bases unmatched. Per the study methods: Amplifying reference gene primers gave estimates of nucleated cell counts. Profiled with immunoSEQ multiplex PCR; TCRdb holds only in-frame clones, not every one. V and J calls and clone size come straight from that table; D and trimming were deduced from the DNA. The sample yields approximately 88,000 clones, about 70% seen once. This clone was counted a few times.

The sequencing sample was made of peripheral blood. This receptor was identified in a woman of 80 years or more with active or convalescent COVID-19. The chain carries TRBV5-4 and TRBJ1-2; 8 positions agree with TRBD1. CDR3 protein: CASTNGQGGLNYGYTF. In DNA, the CDR3 is TGTGCCAGCACCAACGGACAGGGAGGGTTGAACTATGGCTACACCTTC.